This T cell receptor (beta chain) emerged from a study of patients and donors after allogeneic stem cell transplantation. MiXCR, run by TCRdb on the RT-PCR reads, gives a single entry per CDR3 protein. The table records about a million distinct CDR3 sequences, about 20% of them present only once. The clonotype was recovered from a human donor who was either an allogeneic HSCT recipient or a stem cell or donor lymphocyte infusion donor (not recorded which). It is not recorded whose cells these are; they may come from a transplant donor. The specimen was blood, either unsorted or a sorted T cell fraction (not recorded which).

The CDR3 loop is CASSETPGLLSSYNSPLHF. The CDR3 nucleotides read TGTGCCAGCAGTGAGACCCCGGGACTCCTGAGCTCCTATAATTCACCCCTCCACTTT. This chain links TRBV25-1 with TRBJ1-6; weak D call: TRBD1 (5 bases). The germline CDR1 and CDR2 sequences are MGHDK and SYGVNS. Trimming took 3 bases from V and 0 from J, leaving 18 bases between them. The CDR3 spans 19 residues.